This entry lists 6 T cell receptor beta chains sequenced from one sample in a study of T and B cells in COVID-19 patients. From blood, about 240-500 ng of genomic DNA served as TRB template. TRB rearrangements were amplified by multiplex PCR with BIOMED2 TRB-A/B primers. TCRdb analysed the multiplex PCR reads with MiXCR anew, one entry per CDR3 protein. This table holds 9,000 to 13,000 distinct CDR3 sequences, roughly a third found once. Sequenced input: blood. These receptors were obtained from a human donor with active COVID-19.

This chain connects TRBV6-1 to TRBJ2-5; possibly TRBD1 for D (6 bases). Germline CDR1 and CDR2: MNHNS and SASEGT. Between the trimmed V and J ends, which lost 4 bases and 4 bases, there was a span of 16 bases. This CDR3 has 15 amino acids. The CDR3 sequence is CASSASQGILETQYF. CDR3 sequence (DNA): TGTGCCAGCAGTGCCTCTCAGGGGATTCTAGAGACCCAGTACTTC.

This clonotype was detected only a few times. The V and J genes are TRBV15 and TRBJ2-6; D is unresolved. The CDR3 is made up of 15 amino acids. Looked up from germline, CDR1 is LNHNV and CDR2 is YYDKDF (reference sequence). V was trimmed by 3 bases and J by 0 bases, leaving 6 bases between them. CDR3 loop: CATSRRDSGANVLTF. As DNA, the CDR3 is TGTGCCACCAGCAGGAGAGACTCTGGGGCCAACGTCCTGACTTTC.

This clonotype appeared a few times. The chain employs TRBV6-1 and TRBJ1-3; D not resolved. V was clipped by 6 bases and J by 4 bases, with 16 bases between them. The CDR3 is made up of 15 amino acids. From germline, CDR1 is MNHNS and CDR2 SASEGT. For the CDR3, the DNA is TGTGCCAGCAGCAAACAGTCGCCCTCGGGAAACACCATATATTTT. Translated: CASSKQSPSGNTIYF.

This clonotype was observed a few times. The CDR3 DNA reads as TGTGCCAGCTCACCGAAACAGGCGACTGGGGCCAACGTCCTGACTTTC. The encoded protein is CASSPKQATGANVLTF. The chain is built from TRBV18 and TRBJ2-6; D might be TRBD1 (5 bases). The CDR3 loop spans 16 amino acids. Germline values: CDR1 KGHSH, CDR2 LQKENI. V shed 3 bases and J shed 2 bases, with 11 bases lying between them.

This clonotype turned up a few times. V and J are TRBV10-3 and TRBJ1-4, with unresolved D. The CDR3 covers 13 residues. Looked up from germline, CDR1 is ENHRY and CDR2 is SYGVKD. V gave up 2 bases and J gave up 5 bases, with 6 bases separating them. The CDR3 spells CAISERLNEKLFF. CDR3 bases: TGTGCCATCAGTGAGCGATTAAATGAAAAACTGTTTTTT.

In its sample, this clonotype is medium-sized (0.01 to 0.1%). The CDR3 DNA sequence: TGTGCCAGCAGTTACTTGGGCGACCCCGGAGAGCAGTACTTC. It translates to CASSYLGDPGEQYF. The V gene is TRBV6-2 or TRBV6-3, the J gene TRBJ2-7; no clear D. This CDR3 is 14 amino acids long. CDR1 and CDR2 from the germline V gene are MNHEY and SVGEGT. The V end lost 1 base, the J end lost 7 bases, and 14 bases lay between the germline ends.